These T cell receptor beta chains were read from a single sample in a study of spatial heterogeneity in lung cancer. From the 5' RACE reads, TCRdb called clonotypes with MiXCR, one entry per CDR3 protein. The table records roughly 25,000 distinct CDR3 sequences, 5.5% to 8.5% of them present only once. The sample here was PBMCs, taken at surgery. Receptors were obtained from a male donor with early-stage non-small cell lung cancer. CDR3s include the opening cysteine and the closing phenylalanine or tryptophan. The order of the fields is CDR3 DNA, CDR3 protein, clone size, CDR3 length, J gene, D gene, V gene. A D gene is named only where the DNA matches it firmly. Rows may omit the clone size; those that give it use once, few, many or a size class.

TGTGCCAGCAGCCAAGATCGGTACACCGGGGAGCTGTTTTTT CASSQDRYTGELFF few 14 TRBJ2-2 - TRBV14
TGCGCCAGCAGCTCCCCTAGGGGGGCAGAGACCCAGTACTTC CASSSPRGAETQYF few 14 TRBJ2-5 - TRBV5-1
TGTGCCAGCAGCCAACTCCCGCTTAGTAGCGAGCAGTACTTC CASSQLPLSSEQYF few 14 TRBJ2-7 - TRBV3-1
TGTGCCAGCAGCTCGAACCCTAGCGGGAGTCTTGACAATGAGCAGTTCTTC CASSSNPSGSLDNEQFF many 17 TRBJ2-1 TRBD2 TRBV7-6
TGTGCCAGCAGTTACTCCGGCGGGGCCGAGCCCCAGCATTTT CASSYSGGAEPQHF many 14 TRBJ1-5 - TRBV6-5
TGCGCCAGCAGCTTAGAACAGGGGGGTTTCTCTGGAAACACCATATATTTT CASSLEQGGFSGNTIYF few 17 TRBJ1-3 TRBD1 TRBV5-1
TGTGCCAGCAGTTCAGGACAGCCTAACACTGAAGCTTTCTTT CASSSGQPNTEAFF - 14 TRBJ1-1 - TRBV12-3/TRBV12-4
TGTGCCTGGTCGAATGAAAAACTGTTTTTT CAWSNEKLFF many 10 TRBJ1-4 - TRBV30
TGCGCCAGCAGGAGGCTAGCGGGAGGGCCCCCTGGGGCCAACGTCCTGACTTTC CASRRLAGGPPGANVLTF many 18 TRBJ2-6 TRBD2 TRBV10-1
TGTGCCAGCAGCCAAGATCTTGGACCGGTGGGTGGCTACACCTTC CASSQDLGPVGGYTF many 15 TRBJ1-2 - TRBV3-1
TGTGCCATCAGTGAGGAATATAATTCACCCCTCCACTTT CAISEEYNSPLHF - 13 TRBJ1-6 - TRBV10-3
TGCGTCAGCAGCGCCACAGCGGGGAGCAATCAGCCCCAGCATTTT CVSSATAGSNQPQHF - 15 TRBJ1-5 - TRBV5-1
TGCAGTGCTAGGGGTAGGGTCGCAGATACGCAGTATTTT CSARGRVADTQYF few 13 TRBJ2-3 - TRBV20-1
TGTGCCAGCAGCCGCGGCGTAGCGGGAGAGGGGGCAGATACGCAGTATTTT CASSRGVAGEGADTQYF many 17 TRBJ2-3 TRBD2 TRBV4-2
TGTGCCAGCACCCCCGGGACAGGGCGCAATGAGCAGTTCTTC CASTPGTGRNEQFF many 14 TRBJ2-1 TRBD1 TRBV7-9
TGTGCCAGCAGCCCGTGGTTAGCGGGGGGGCTTGAGACCCAGTACTTC CASSPWLAGGLETQYF many 16 TRBJ2-5 TRBD2 TRBV7-2
TGTGCCACCAGCATTATTAGGGGTAGCCGCGAGCAGTACTTC CATSIIRGSREQYF - 14 TRBJ2-7 - TRBV15
TGCGCCAGCAGCCAAGATCCGTCAGTCCCTAATGAAAAACTGTTTTTT CASSQDPSVPNEKLFF many 16 TRBJ1-4 - TRBV4-1
TGCAGCTTTTGGACACCCCAAGAGACCCAGTACTTC CSFWTPQETQYF few 12 TRBJ2-5 - TRBV29-1
TGCAGCGGGACTAGCGGGCCAACAGATACGCAGTATTTT CSGTSGPTDTQYF - 13 TRBJ2-3 TRBD2 TRBV29-1
TGTGCCAGCAGCTTAGTAGGCCGGGCCGGCTACAATGAGCAGTTCTTC CASSLVGRAGYNEQFF many 16 TRBJ2-1 - TRBV7-8
TGTGCCAGCACCCACAACTACGAGCAGTACTTC CASTHNYEQYF - 11 TRBJ2-7 - TRBV6-2/TRBV6-3